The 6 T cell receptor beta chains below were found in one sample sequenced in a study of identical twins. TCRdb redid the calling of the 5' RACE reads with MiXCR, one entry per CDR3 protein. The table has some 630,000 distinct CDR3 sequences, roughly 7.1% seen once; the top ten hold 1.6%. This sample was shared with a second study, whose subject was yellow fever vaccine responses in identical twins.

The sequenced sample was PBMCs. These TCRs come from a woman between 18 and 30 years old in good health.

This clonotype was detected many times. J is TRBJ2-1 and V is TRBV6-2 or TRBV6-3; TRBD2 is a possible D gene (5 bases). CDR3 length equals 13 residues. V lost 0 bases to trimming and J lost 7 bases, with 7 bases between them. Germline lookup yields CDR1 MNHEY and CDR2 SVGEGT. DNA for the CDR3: TGTGCCAGCAGTTACTCGAGAGGGAATGAGCAGTTCTTC. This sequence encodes CASSYSRGNEQFF.

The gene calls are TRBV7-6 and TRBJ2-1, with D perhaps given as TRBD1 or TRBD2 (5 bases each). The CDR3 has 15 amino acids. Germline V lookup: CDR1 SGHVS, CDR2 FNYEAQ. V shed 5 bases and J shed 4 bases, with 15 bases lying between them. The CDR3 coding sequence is TGTGCCAGCAGCGCTCGGGACCAGAAATACAATGAGCAGTTCTTC. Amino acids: CASSARDQKYNEQFF.

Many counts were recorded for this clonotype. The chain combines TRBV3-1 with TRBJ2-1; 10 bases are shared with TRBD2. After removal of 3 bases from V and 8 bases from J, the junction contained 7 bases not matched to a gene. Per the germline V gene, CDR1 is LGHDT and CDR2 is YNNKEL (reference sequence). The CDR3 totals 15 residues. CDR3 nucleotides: TGTGCCAGCAGCCACGGGACTAGCGCTTGGGATGAGCAGTTCTTC. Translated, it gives CASSHGTSAWDEQFF.

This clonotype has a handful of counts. CDR3 sequence reads: CASSSGGWSGPLETQYF. The CDR3 bases are TGTGCCAGCAGTTCTGGGGGGTGGAGCGGGCCACTCGAGACCCAGTACTTC. The V and J genes are TRBV6-5 and TRBJ2-5; D is possibly TRBD2 (6 bases). Germline values: CDR1 MNHEY, CDR2 SVGAGI. The CDR3 has 17 residues. V lost 4 bases and J 5 bases, leaving 23 bases between the germline ends.

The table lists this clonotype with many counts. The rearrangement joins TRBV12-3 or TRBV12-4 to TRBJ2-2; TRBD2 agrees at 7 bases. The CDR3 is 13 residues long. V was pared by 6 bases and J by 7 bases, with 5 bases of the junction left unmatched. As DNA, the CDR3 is TGTGCCAGCAGGGTGCGGGAGAACGGGGAGCTGTTTTTT. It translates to CASRVRENGELFF.

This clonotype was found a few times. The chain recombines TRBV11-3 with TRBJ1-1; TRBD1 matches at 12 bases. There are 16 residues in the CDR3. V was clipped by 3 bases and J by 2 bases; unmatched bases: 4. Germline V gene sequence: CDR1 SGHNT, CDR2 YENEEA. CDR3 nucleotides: TGTGCCAGCAGCTTGGGGGACAGGGGGCACAACACTGAAGCTTTCTTT. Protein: CASSLGDRGHNTEAFF.